The clone carrying this TCR beta chain was seen ten or more times. Its specificity is unknown. These data come from a study of human T cells and chemical hapten exposure. Regarding the study as a whole: DPC sensitization left the count of TCRs above 1 in 1000 unchanged.

During construction of the library, unique molecular identifiers were attached to individual cDNA molecules for quantitative, reproducible TCR counting. The authors' processing: The median was about 96,000 TCRs per sample, ranging about 20,000 to 700,000. MiXCR, applied by TCRdb to the 5' RACE reads, yields one record per CDR3 protein. TCRdb, rather than the study authors, made the V and J calls. The table lists tens of thousands of distinct CDR3 sequences, less than 9.5% of them singletons. Trimming removed 2 bases from V and 1 base from J, with 5 bases in between. The length of the CDR3 is 13 residues. Germline V gives CDR1 MRHNA, CDR2 SNTAGT. The starting material, unfractionated whole blood, was used for total RNA extraction.

The TCR was taken from a male donor in good health. The chain recombines TRBV6-4 with TRBJ2-5; D unresolved. The CDR3 sequence: CASSDGAQETQYF. DNA of the CDR3: TGTGCCAGCAGTGACGGAGCCCAAGAGACCCAGTACTTC.